The rows below give T cell receptor beta chains drawn from one sample of a study of PD-L1 blockade in urothelial cancer. Clones were sequenced by immunoSEQ multiplex PCR, and TCRdb holds only the in-frame ones, with some missing. Among about 50,000 clones listed, around 80% were seen once. The input for sequencing was PBMCs, taken around atezolizumab (anti-PD-L1) treatment. These receptors originate from a man aged 65 to 79 with urothelial cancer. Each CDR3 is given with its conserved first and last residue. Each record gives: J gene, CDR3 length, clone size, D gene, V gene, CDR3 DNA, CDR3 protein. The D gene is left open where the match is weak. Size tells how often a clone was seen (once, few, many) or the class of an expanded clone, and some rows leave it out.

j_gene: TRBJ1-3; len: 14; abundance: .; d_gene: .; v_gene: TRBV9; CDR3nt: TGTGCCAGCAGCGTTACGACAGGAGGAAACACCATATATTTT; CDR3aa: CASSVTTGGNTIYF
j_gene: TRBJ2-1; len: 13; abundance: few; d_gene: .; v_gene: TRBV10-2; CDR3nt: TGCGCCAGCAGTGAGTCTAGAAGAAATGAGCAGTTCTTC; CDR3aa: CASSESRRNEQFF
j_gene: TRBJ2-1; len: 15; abundance: .; d_gene: .; v_gene: TRBV11-3; CDR3nt: TGTGCCAGCAGCCGTGACAGTGGGTCCTACAATGAGCAGTTCTTC; CDR3aa: CASSRDSGSYNEQFF
j_gene: TRBJ1-5; len: 16; abundance: .; d_gene: .; v_gene: TRBV7-9; CDR3nt: TGTGCCAGCAGCTTAGGGGCAGGGAAAAGCAATCAGCCCCAGCATTTT; CDR3aa: CASSLGAGKSNQPQHF
j_gene: TRBJ2-2; len: 16; abundance: .; d_gene: TRBD2; v_gene: TRBV5-6; CDR3nt: TGTGCCAGCAGCCCCGGACTAGCGGACAACACCGGGGAGCTGTTTTTT; CDR3aa: CASSPGLADNTGELFF
j_gene: TRBJ2-3; len: 16; abundance: few; d_gene: TRBD2; v_gene: TRBV4-1; CDR3nt: TGCGCCAGCAGCCAAGAGGCTAGCGGGAGAGGTGATACGCAGTATTTT; CDR3aa: CASSQEASGRGDTQYF
j_gene: TRBJ2-3; len: 16; abundance: .; d_gene: .; v_gene: TRBV5-1; CDR3nt: TGCGCCAGCAGCTTGAACGCGGGACCAAACACAGATACGCAGTATTTT; CDR3aa: CASSLNAGPNTDTQYF
j_gene: TRBJ2-3; len: 14; abundance: .; d_gene: TRBD2; v_gene: TRBV7-2; CDR3nt: TGTGCCAGCAGCTTAGCGGGAGGGACAGATACGCAGTATTTT; CDR3aa: CASSLAGGTDTQYF
j_gene: TRBJ2-7; len: 17; abundance: .; d_gene: TRBD2; v_gene: TRBV4-1; CDR3nt: TGCGCCAGCAGCCAGCAGGCCGGGACTAGCGGTTCCTACGAGCAGTACTTC; CDR3aa: CASSQQAGTSGSYEQYF
j_gene: TRBJ2-3; len: 13; abundance: .; d_gene: .; v_gene: TRBV27; CDR3nt: TGTGCCAGCAACCCCCTGGGGGAGGTTAGGCAGTATTTT; CDR3aa: CASNPLGEVRQYF
j_gene: TRBJ2-2; len: 15; abundance: .; d_gene: .; v_gene: TRBV27; CDR3nt: TGTGCCAGCAGCCCCAGGGGCCTAAACACCGGGGAGCTGTTTTTT; CDR3aa: CASSPRGLNTGELFF
j_gene: TRBJ2-5; len: 15; abundance: .; d_gene: TRBD1; v_gene: TRBV5-1; CDR3nt: TGCGCCAGCAGCTTGGGCAGGGGGCAAGAAGAGACCCAGTACTTC; CDR3aa: CASSLGRGQEETQYF
j_gene: TRBJ1-3; len: 15; abundance: once; d_gene: .; v_gene: TRBV5-1; CDR3nt: TGCGCCAGCAGCTTGGCCCCGTACACTGGAAACACCATATATTTT; CDR3aa: CASSLAPYTGNTIYF
j_gene: TRBJ1-2; len: 16; abundance: .; d_gene: .; v_gene: TRBV7-8; CDR3nt: TGTGCCAGCAGCTTAAGGGGCAGGGGCTCACTCTATGGCTACACCTTC; CDR3aa: CASSLRGRGSLYGYTF
j_gene: TRBJ2-2; len: 13; abundance: .; d_gene: .; v_gene: TRBV7-3; CDR3nt: TGTGCCAGCAGCTTAGCCGGTCGTGGGGAGCTGTTTTTT; CDR3aa: CASSLAGRGELFF
j_gene: TRBJ2-3; len: 16; abundance: .; d_gene: .; v_gene: TRBV7-9; CDR3nt: TGTGCCAGCAGCTTCGGGCAGGGGGACTCCACAGATACGCAGTATTTT; CDR3aa: CASSFGQGDSTDTQYF
j_gene: TRBJ1-1; len: 17; abundance: .; d_gene: .; v_gene: TRBV5-6; CDR3nt: TGTGCCAGCAGCTTTCGTACAGGGTCTGAGATGAACACTGAAGCTTTCTTT; CDR3aa: CASSFRTGSEMNTEAFF
j_gene: TRBJ2-3; len: 14; abundance: .; d_gene: TRBD2; v_gene: TRBV5-1; CDR3nt: TGCGCCAGCCGACTAGCACCTAGCACAGATACGCAGTATTTT; CDR3aa: CASRLAPSTDTQYF
j_gene: TRBJ2-1; len: 14; abundance: .; d_gene: .; v_gene: TRBV5-6; CDR3nt: TGTGCCAGCAGCCTCCGGTATGCCCACAATGAGCAGTTCTTC; CDR3aa: CASSLRYAHNEQFF
j_gene: TRBJ2-3; len: 17; abundance: few; d_gene: TRBD2; v_gene: TRBV28; CDR3nt: TGTGCCAGCAGTTTTTTCTATCGGCGGGAGCAAAGAGATACGCAGTATTTT; CDR3aa: CASSFFYRREQRDTQYF
j_gene: TRBJ2-2; len: 16; abundance: .; d_gene: TRBD2; v_gene: TRBV19; CDR3nt: TGTGCCAGTAGTATAGGGACTAGCGCGAACACCGGGGAGCTGTTTTTT; CDR3aa: CASSIGTSANTGELFF
j_gene: TRBJ2-2; len: 16; abundance: .; d_gene: TRBD1; v_gene: TRBV7-3; CDR3nt: TGTGCCAGCAGCCCCCAAGGGGGCGCGAACACCGGGGAGCTGTTTTTT; CDR3aa: CASSPQGGANTGELFF
j_gene: TRBJ2-7; len: 16; abundance: .; d_gene: .; v_gene: TRBV9; CDR3nt: TGTGCCAGCAGCGTAGGTAGTACTCGGGGCTCCTACGAGCAGTACTTC; CDR3aa: CASSVGSTRGSYEQYF
j_gene: TRBJ2-3; len: 15; abundance: .; d_gene: .; v_gene: TRBV6-4; CDR3nt: TGTGCCAGCAGCCGCGGGACAGTGCTCACAGATACGCAGTATTTT; CDR3aa: CASSRGTVLTDTQYF
j_gene: TRBJ2-5; len: 14; abundance: once; d_gene: TRBD1; v_gene: TRBV7-2; CDR3nt: TGTGCCAGCAGCACTACAGGGGGCAGGGAGACCCAGTACTTC; CDR3aa: CASSTTGGRETQYF
j_gene: TRBJ2-5; len: 14; abundance: .; d_gene: TRBD1; v_gene: TRBV6-6; CDR3nt: TGTGCCAGCAGTTCCGGGACAGCTCGCGCGACCCAGTACTTC; CDR3aa: CASSSGTARATQYF
j_gene: TRBJ2-1; len: 17; abundance: .; d_gene: .; v_gene: TRBV18; CDR3nt: TGTGCCAGCTCACCAGCGTCCCGAAGTGGTCCCTACAATGAGCAGTTCTTC; CDR3aa: CASSPASRSGPYNEQFF
j_gene: TRBJ2-7; len: 14; abundance: .; d_gene: .; v_gene: TRBV19; CDR3nt: TGTGCCAGTAATCCCTCGGTCGCGGGCTACGAGCAGTACTTC; CDR3aa: CASNPSVAGYEQYF
j_gene: TRBJ2-7; len: 14; abundance: .; d_gene: TRBD1; v_gene: TRBV2; CDR3nt: TGTGCCAGCAGCTGGGGACAGGAGGTTGGCGAGCAGTACTTC; CDR3aa: CASSWGQEVGEQYF
j_gene: TRBJ2-2; len: 15; abundance: .; d_gene: .; v_gene: TRBV6-4; CDR3nt: TGTGCCAGCCGCTCAGAGCTAGCCTACACCGGGGAGCTGTTTTTT; CDR3aa: CASRSELAYTGELFF
j_gene: TRBJ2-7; len: 12; abundance: .; d_gene: .; v_gene: TRBV6-5; CDR3nt: TGTGCCAGCACCGATGGGAGCTACGAGCAGTACTTC; CDR3aa: CASTDGSYEQYF
j_gene: TRBJ2-2; len: 17; abundance: few; d_gene: TRBD2; v_gene: TRBV5-1; CDR3nt: TGCGCCAGCAGCTGGGGGGTCGGGAGGGCCGACACCGGGGAGCTGTTTTTT; CDR3aa: CASSWGVGRADTGELFF
j_gene: TRBJ2-6; len: 16; abundance: .; d_gene: .; v_gene: TRBV30; CDR3nt: TGTGCCTGTTATAAAAGACAGTTCTCTGGGGCCAACGTCCTGACTTTC; CDR3aa: CACYKRQFSGANVLTF
j_gene: TRBJ1-3; len: 15; abundance: .; d_gene: .; v_gene: TRBV9; CDR3nt: TGTGCCAGCAGCGTAACAGGCTACTCTGGAAACACCATATATTTT; CDR3aa: CASSVTGYSGNTIYF
j_gene: TRBJ1-3; len: 18; abundance: .; d_gene: .; v_gene: TRBV5-1; CDR3nt: TGCGCCAGCAGCTTGAACGGCGGCGCGGGGCTTTCCGGAAACACCATATATTTT; CDR3aa: CASSLNGGAGLSGNTIYF
j_gene: TRBJ2-3; len: 11; abundance: once; d_gene: .; v_gene: TRBV27; CDR3nt: TGTGCCAGCAGTTCCTCGGATACGCAGTATTTT; CDR3aa: CASSSSDTQYF
j_gene: TRBJ2-3; len: 15; abundance: .; d_gene: .; v_gene: TRBV29-1; CDR3nt: TGCAGCGTTGAAACAGGGTCGGCTGGCACAGATACGCAGTATTTT; CDR3aa: CSVETGSAGTDTQYF
j_gene: TRBJ1-2; len: 23; abundance: .; d_gene: .; v_gene: TRBV29-1; CDR3nt: TGCAGCGTTGAAGATGGGAGAGGGTCGGAACCCTACGAACCGGGGACAACTAACTATGGCTACACCTTC; CDR3aa: CSVEDGRGSEPYEPGTTNYGYTF
j_gene: TRBJ2-5; len: 15; abundance: once; d_gene: TRBD1; v_gene: TRBV4-1; CDR3nt: TGCGCCAGCAGCCAAGGGACAGGGGCCCCAGAGACCCAGTACTTC; CDR3aa: CASSQGTGAPETQYF
j_gene: TRBJ1-3; len: 13; abundance: .; d_gene: TRBD1; v_gene: TRBV30; CDR3nt: TGTGCCTGGGGACAGGGTATAGGAAACACCATATATTTT; CDR3aa: CAWGQGIGNTIYF
j_gene: TRBJ2-3; len: 16; abundance: .; d_gene: TRBD1; v_gene: TRBV18; CDR3nt: TGTGCCAGCTCACTCAGACAGGGCTCTAGCACAGATACGCAGTATTTT; CDR3aa: CASSLRQGSSTDTQYF
j_gene: TRBJ2-3; len: 15; abundance: once; d_gene: TRBD2; v_gene: TRBV5-4; CDR3nt: TGTGCCAGCAGCTTAACTAGCGGGATTTCTGATACGCAGTATTTT; CDR3aa: CASSLTSGISDTQYF
j_gene: TRBJ2-5; len: 15; abundance: few; d_gene: .; v_gene: TRBV4-1; CDR3nt: TGCGCCAGCAGCCAAGGCCGGGACACAAAAGAGACCCAGTACTTC; CDR3aa: CASSQGRDTKETQYF
j_gene: TRBJ2-2; len: 13; abundance: .; d_gene: .; v_gene: TRBV29-1; CDR3nt: TGCAGCGTTGACAGGGGTGGTACCGGGGAGCTGTTTTTT; CDR3aa: CSVDRGGTGELFF
j_gene: TRBJ1-1; len: 15; abundance: .; d_gene: TRBD1; v_gene: TRBV19; CDR3nt: TGTGCCAGTAGTATAACTGGACAGGGACGCACTGAAGCTTTCTTT; CDR3aa: CASSITGQGRTEAFF
j_gene: TRBJ1-5; len: 13; abundance: few; d_gene: .; v_gene: TRBV6-4; CDR3nt: TGTGCCAGCAGTGACTCGAGTTCTCAGCCCCAGCATTTT; CDR3aa: CASSDSSSQPQHF
j_gene: TRBJ2-1; len: 12; abundance: .; d_gene: .; v_gene: TRBV28; CDR3nt: TGTGCCAGCAGGGCGGGTTACAATGAGCAGTTCTTC; CDR3aa: CASRAGYNEQFF
j_gene: TRBJ2-1; len: 13; abundance: .; d_gene: .; v_gene: TRBV5-6; CDR3nt: TGTGCCAGCAGCTTCGGAGCTGACAATGAGCAGTTCTTC; CDR3aa: CASSFGADNEQFF
j_gene: TRBJ2-2; len: 12; abundance: .; d_gene: .; v_gene: TRBV21-1; CDR3nt: TGTGCCAGCAGCTCGGGGACCGGGGAGCTGTTTTTT; CDR3aa: CASSSGTGELFF
j_gene: TRBJ2-3; len: 17; abundance: .; d_gene: TRBD2; v_gene: TRBV5-1; CDR3nt: TGCGCCAGCAGCTTGGTGGCTAGCGGGCCTAGCACAGATACGCAGTATTTT; CDR3aa: CASSLVASGPSTDTQYF
j_gene: TRBJ2-7; len: 13; abundance: .; d_gene: TRBD2; v_gene: TRBV7-9; CDR3nt: TGTGCCAGCAGCAGCGGGAGGATCTACGAGCAGTACTTC; CDR3aa: CASSSGRIYEQYF
j_gene: TRBJ1-1; len: 14; abundance: .; d_gene: .; v_gene: TRBV7-6; CDR3nt: TGTGCCAGCAGCTTAGAAGGGGGAGCCACTGAAGCTTTCTTT; CDR3aa: CASSLEGGATEAFF
j_gene: TRBJ2-7; len: 13; abundance: .; d_gene: .; v_gene: TRBV5-1; CDR3nt: TGCGCCAGCAGTTCCGGGAACTCCTACGAGCAGTACTTC; CDR3aa: CASSSGNSYEQYF
j_gene: TRBJ2-6; len: 15; abundance: .; d_gene: .; v_gene: TRBV7-9; CDR3nt: TGTGCCAGCAGCTTACAGGGGCCCGGGGCCAACGTCCTGACTTTC; CDR3aa: CASSLQGPGANVLTF
j_gene: TRBJ1-3; len: 15; abundance: .; d_gene: .; v_gene: TRBV19; CDR3nt: TGTGCCAGTAGTCCGGGACATTCTACTGGAAACACCATATATTTT; CDR3aa: CASSPGHSTGNTIYF
j_gene: TRBJ2-7; len: 17; abundance: .; d_gene: TRBD2; v_gene: TRBV7-8; CDR3nt: TGTGCCAGCAGCTTAGGATTGCGGGAGGGCCCCCGAGGGGAGCAGTACTTC; CDR3aa: CASSLGLREGPRGEQYF
j_gene: TRBJ2-5; len: 16; abundance: .; d_gene: TRBD1; v_gene: TRBV23-1; CDR3nt: TGCGCCAGCAGTCAATCCTGGACAGGGGAAGTGGAGACCCAGTACTTC; CDR3aa: CASSQSWTGEVETQYF
j_gene: TRBJ2-7; len: 14; abundance: .; d_gene: .; v_gene: TRBV5-1; CDR3nt: TGCGCCAGCAGCCCGGGGCTAGGGGGCTACGAGCAGTACTTC; CDR3aa: CASSPGLGGYEQYF
j_gene: TRBJ1-1; len: 11; abundance: .; d_gene: .; v_gene: TRBV6-5; CDR3nt: TGTGCCAGCACAAGGGGGACTGAAGCTTTCTTT; CDR3aa: CASTRGTEAFF
j_gene: TRBJ2-5; len: 13; abundance: .; d_gene: .; v_gene: TRBV2; CDR3nt: TGTGCCAGCAGTGTCGAGGGAGAAGAGACCCAGTACTTC; CDR3aa: CASSVEGEETQYF